This entry features one T cell receptor beta chain sequence. TEMRA cells were FACS-enriched, unlike CD8+ and CD4+ T cells, which were negatively isolated. The record originates from a study of CD8 T cells in Susac syndrome. Between the trimmed V and J ends, which lost 8 bases and 0 bases, there was a span of 10 bases. This CDR3 has 13 amino acids. The RNA input was roughly 0.5 to 1 ug, and it was reverse transcribed with random hexamers. MiXCR, run by TCRdb on the immunoSEQ multiplex PCR reads, gives a single entry per CDR3 protein. The sample lists over 350,000 distinct CDR3 sequences, approximately 89% occurring once.

This sequence originates from a human donor with multiple sclerosis. The sample consisted of CD8+ T cells from PBMCs. The chain couples TRBV12-3 or TRBV12-4 to TRBJ2-5, with D tentatively TRBD1 or TRBD2 (6 bases each). In DNA form, the CDR3 reads TGTGCCAGCCGGGGGCCGTACCAAGAGACCCAGTACTTC. This sequence encodes CASRGPYQETQYF.